This TCR beta chain was sequenced for a study of cytomegalovirus exposure and HLA in healthy donors (TCRdb year 2017). Study-wide context: In an earlier analysis of around 540 of the donors, around 290 Gb of sequence data and 90 million to 120 million unique TCR beta sequences from roughly 180 million T cells were reported. An early release covering around 630 HLA-typed donors comprised about 300 gigabases of sequencing data and around 86 million unique TCR sequences. The genetic ancestry cluster associated with self-reported Caucasian donors included approximately 85% of the 300 to 450 genotyped donors. The study aimed to test whether cataloging public T cell receptors could reveal signatures of past pathogen exposure. The study profiled the T cell repertoires of 550 to 700 subjects by immunosequencing and related them to cytomegalovirus serostatus. Along with the approximately 670-subject first cohort, a separate validation cohort of over a hundred different subjects was used. High-throughput TCR immunosequencing, statistical association of individual TCRs with disease status, and machine learning were combined to predict cytomegalovirus infection status. A later analysis re-analyzed previously published TCR beta repertoires from approximately 700 donors and added high-resolution HLA genotyping to study TCR occurrence patterns. In the later analysis, no new phenotypic data were used to find candidate immune exposures; instead, reliance was placed on TCR beta sequences and their occurrence across donors. In an earlier analysis of 587 of the donors, high-throughput TCR beta sequencing was used to judge whether each TCR beta V gene segment behaved as functional or pseudogenic. Donor age, sex, ethnicity and CMV serostatus were compiled alongside the repertoire data. In a later genetic analysis, genome-wide SNP genotypes for about 55% of the roughly 700 donors were used, and that subset was treated as a discovery cohort. Every repertoire in the discovery cohort had been generated on one and the same sequencing platform. HLA typing included class I and class II loci at four-digit resolution. Typing coverage differed by locus: A, B, C, DRB1 and DQB1 were typed in about 629-640 donors, DQA1 in approximately 520, DPA1 in roughly 590, and DPB1 in 472. Five DR-DQ haplotypes were treated as single units for association and clustering because of strong linkage in the cohort. Across some 400 genotyped donors of the cohort, an average of roughly 250,000 unique TCR beta nucleotide sequences per donor were sequenced, and approximately 19% of those sequences were non-productive. Study-level results and caveats: Most TCR sequences were seen in very few donors, while some public TCRs were found in many individuals. For the cohort, immune exposure information was limited to CMV serostatus. In both the original and validation cohorts, the classifier was reported to diagnose cytomegalovirus status with high specificity and sensitivity. Over 15 rarely observed V segments, including chromosome 9 orphons, were excluded from the earlier analysis of some 590 of the donors because counts were too low. Because HLA typing was missing for some donors at each locus, association tests included only the typed subset. When HLA alleles, especially DR and DQ, strongly co-occurred, attributing TCR associations to individual alleles was difficult. Linkage disequilibrium might explain the correlated functional status among segregating V segments, but an unknown experimental factor could not be excluded. A group of highly shared sequence variants was considered likely to be a technical artifact of the sequencing pipeline. According to a later analysis, most CMV-associated TCR beta chains appeared to be HLA-restricted, and the HLA associations seemed to be driven largely by CMV exposure. A further reported finding was that TCR beta sequences accurately predicted the HLA-A and HLA-B alleles for most subjects in the first cohort. In an earlier analysis of 587 of the donors, most TCR beta V segments appeared in productive rearrangements about 87% or about 30% of the time, broadly matching IMGT annotations. Several of the top co-occurrence clusters appeared to be linked to parvovirus B19, influenza, CMV and Epstein-Barr virus, according to a later analysis. A total of 150 or so TCR beta chains were listed by the study as associated with cytomegalovirus. A later analysis found that HLA-associated TCR beta chains were more clonally expanded and had lower generation probabilities than equally common non-associated chains. A few of the identified cytomegalovirus-associated TCR beta chains were confirmed in vitro to be specific for cytomegalovirus antigens. Some IMGT-functional V segments, including TRBV6-2 and TRBV6-3, could not be told apart with the 87-base-pair reads, so those segments were excluded. In a later genetic analysis, a missense DCLRE1C variant was associated with V-gene and J-gene trimming of TCR beta chains, and the association was replicated in an independent cohort. The cohort was sequenced for TCR beta chains only, and without alpha or paired-chain data the features that could be detected were limited. Specific HLA alleles were associated with 15,000 to 20,000 TCR beta sequences at a false discovery rate of 0.05 in a later analysis. According to a later analysis, TCR association rates differed among HLA loci, with DRB1 alleles showing the most associated TCRs and HLA-C alleles showing the fewest. Sequencing depth was assumed to be roughly uniform across donors in the presence/absence analyses, though that assumption may not hold. The authors suggested that the approach could potentially be generalized to other disease states and immunological phenotypes. Compared with the 666-donor mean, donors in an Asian-associated ancestry cluster had fewer N-insertions in productive TCRs, according to a later genetic analysis.

This clone was seen a single time. Its antigen is still unknown. No clone much larger than this one lies a single base away; base qualities are absent. Libraries were made using the immunoSEQ multiplex PCR assay. The multiplex PCR relied on a mix of 60 forward primers for TCR Vbeta segments and 13 reverse primers for TCR Jbeta segments. The CDR3 region of rearranged TCR beta genes was amplified from genomic DNA by a multiplex PCR assay. The amplified TCR beta libraries were sequenced on the Illumina HiSeq System as 87-base-pair reads. In the original analysis: A later analysis counted about 80 million unique TCR beta chains across the 550 to 700 repertoires, and 9 million to 14 million of these chains were shared by at least two donors. To remove PCR and sequencing errors, raw reads were error-corrected and collapsed into unique sequences using a nearest-neighbor algorithm that merged closely related sequences. V, D and J gene segments were assigned by aligning CDR3 sequences to IMGT reference sequences. For a sequence to be retained, a match of at least six nucleotides to both a V gene segment and a J gene segment was required. A rearrangement was called productive if the CDR3 had no stop codons and remained in frame with V and J, and every other rearrangement was called non-productive. CDR3 was defined by IMGT convention, running from the second conserved V-encoded cysteine to the conserved J-encoded phenylalanine. The earlier analysis of about 590 of the donors excluded sequences that lacked an unambiguous match to a single V gene segment. In an earlier analysis of some 590 of the donors, V segments were called functional above 56.7% productive rearrangements and were called segregating when the between-donor standard deviation exceeded 5%. A statistical classification framework was built for diagnosing cytomegalovirus status from the catalog of TCR beta chain sequences. In a later analysis, TCR nucleotide sequences were compared against IMGT/GENE-DB human TR gene sequences so that V and J genes could be assigned. The TCRdist pipeline was used in a later analysis to assign CDR3 sequences and most-parsimonious VDJ recombination scenarios. In a later analysis, every TCR beta chain was defined by the combination of its CDR3 amino acid sequence and its V-gene family, and reads without a unique V-gene family were dropped. A later analysis removed nearly 600 highly shared, low-generation-probability nucleotide sequences to deal with suspected cross-contamination and a sequencing artifact. A later analysis calculated a clonal expansion index for each public chain from normalized within-repertoire ranks of inferred template counts. Generation probabilities in a later analysis came from a VDJ recombination model fitted to out-of-frame rearrangements, and those results were checked against IGoR. In a later analysis, TCR-TCR, TCR-HLA and TCR-CMV co-occurrence was scored with hypergeometric tests, and a repertoire-size bias correction was applied to TCR pairs. To estimate false discovery rates, a later analysis permuted the HLA or CMV assignments 20 times. In a later analysis, co-occurring TCRs were grouped with DBSCAN, and TCRdist sequence similarity was added when clustering was performed within HLA-allele-positive subsets. Co-occurrence clustering excluded repertoires with fewer than 30,000 or more than 120,000 public chains, plus five with anomalous nucleotide sharing. Imported from immuneACCESS, the table was reduced by TCRdb to in-frame sequences with V and J called. These copies leave out some clones; in studies compared against another copy, an unresolved V gene accounts for under half, and the cause of the remainder is not known. D and trimming were read from the DNA, whereas the V and J calls and clone size are those reported in that table. In all, the sample holds 150,000 to 200,000 clones, and about three quarters of those were seen once. Approximately 0.99% of the sample comes from the top ten.

The CDR3 starts with the cysteine, ends with the phenylalanine, and has 20 residues. Solely the CDR3 DNA is kept, with 60 bases framed from the first base. V sheds 0 bases and J sheds 4 bases, leaving 22 bases between their ends. Via the germline V gene, CDR1 is SGHAT and CDR2 FQNNGV. The cohort comprised 710 or so healthy bone marrow donors. At the time of sampling, every cohort member was nominally healthy, though immune exposures that went unrecorded were likely present. The donor was CMV seronegative and was included in the group of a few hundred seronegative cohort members. A peripheral blood sample was collected from each donor, and TCR beta sequencing was performed on peripheral blood mononuclear cells. The Qiagen DNeasy Blood Extraction Kit was used to extract genomic DNA from the blood cell samples.

The rearranged chain carries TRBV11-2 and TRBJ2-6; TRBD1 is a possible D gene, resting on 5 matching bases. The receptor comes from a woman aged 35 to 49 in good health and CMV-seronegative. The sequenced sample consisted of PBMCs. The CDR3 region reads CASSLEMAGSFFWGANVLTF. Read as DNA, the sequence is TGTGCCAGCAGCTTAGAAATGGCAGGGTCTTTCTTTTGGGGGGCCAACGTCCTGACTTTC.